A selection of T cell receptor beta chains follows, all from one sample in a study of cytomegalovirus exposure and HLA in healthy donors. Sequenced by immunoSEQ multiplex PCR; TCRdb stores in-frame clones only, minus some. The repertoire has some 160,000 clones, approximately 80% of them found once; the top ten carry 1.5% to 2%. The sequenced sample was PBMCs. These receptors originate from a woman in her 30s in good health and CMV-seronegative. Each CDR3 is given with its conserved first and last residue. A D gene is named only where the DNA matches it firmly. A clone size is listed for some rows: how often the clone was seen (once, few, many), or a class if it is expanded.

>TRBV9|TRBD2|15|TRBJ2-1|.
CASSPRAGGYNEQFF
TGTGCCAGCAGCCCCCGAGCGGGGGGGTACAATGAGCAGTTCTTC
>TRBV30|.|13|TRBJ1-2|.
CASDWENNYGYTF
TGTGCCTCCGATTGGGAGAACAACTATGGCTACACCTTC
>TRBV29-1|TRBD2|14|TRBJ2-7|few
CSVGSLAGGYEQYF
TGCAGCGTTGGTAGCCTAGCGGGAGGCTACGAGCAGTACTTC
>TRBV4-3|.|16|TRBJ1-4|.
CASSQGGRVMNEKLFF
TGCGCCAGCAGCCAAGGGGGGAGGGTAATGAATGAAAAACTGTTTTTT
>TRBV5-1|.|16|TRBJ1-4|once
CASSLYTAGTNEKLFF
TGCGCCAGCAGCTTGTATACTGCCGGGACTAATGAAAAACTGTTTTTT
>TRBV4-3|TRBD1|18|TRBJ2-1|few
CASSQEVPGGSVVNEQFF
TGCGCCAGCAGCCAAGAAGTCCCAGGGGGCTCAGTGGTCAATGAGCAGTTCTTC
>TRBV2|.|13|TRBJ1-2|.
CASRAGVNYGYTF
TGTGCCAGCAGGGCAGGGGTTAACTATGGCTACACCTTC
>TRBV6-5|.|11|TRBJ1-1|.
CASGEGSRAFF
TGTGCCAGTGGAGAGGGAAGTCGGGCTTTCTTT
>TRBV5-5|.|15|TRBJ2-1|.
CASSMKTTSPDEQFF
TGTGCCAGCAGCATGAAAACGACTTCGCCCGATGAGCAGTTCTTC
>TRBV9|TRBD2|18|TRBJ2-5|few
CASSVSAGGPGPQETQYF
TGTGCCAGCAGCGTCTCAGCGGGGGGGCCGGGGCCGCAAGAGACCCAGTACTTC
>TRBV18|TRBD1|17|TRBJ1-2|.
CASSPTTDRTGGYGYTF
TGTGCCAGCTCACCGACAACCGACCGGACAGGGGGCTATGGCTACACCTTC
>TRBV27|.|17|TRBJ2-1|.
CASTTKLGGISYNEQFF
TGTGCCAGCACCACTAAACTTGGGGGGATCTCATACAATGAGCAGTTCTTC
>TRBV7-3|TRBD1|13|TRBJ1-2|.
CASSLRRGHGYTF
TGTGCCAGCAGCTTAAGAAGGGGGCATGGCTACACCTTC
>TRBV7-7|.|14|TRBJ1-4|once
CASSPLGTNEKLFF
TGTGCTAGCAGCCCCCTAGGAACTAATGAAAAACTGTTTTTT
>TRBV5-1|.|17|TRBJ2-7|.
CASSLARDTLIVDEQYF
TGCGCCAGCAGCTTGGCCAGGGATACCCTAATTGTTGACGAGCAGTACTTC
>TRBV4-3|.|15|TRBJ2-7|.
CASSQEAPFYYEQYF
TGCGCCAGCAGCCAAGAAGCCCCCTTCTACTACGAGCAGTACTTC
>TRBV27|TRBD2|14|TRBJ2-7|.
CASAPAGGSYEQYF
TGTGCCAGCGCCCCGGCGGGGGGTTCCTACGAGCAGTACTTC
>TRBV5-1|.|15|TRBJ2-3|.
CASSLGTSITDTQYF
TGCGCCAGCAGCTTGGGAACTTCAATAACAGATACGCAGTATTTT
>TRBV7-6|.|15|TRBJ2-2|few
CASSQSGRSTGELFF
TGTGCCAGCAGCCAAAGCGGCAGGTCGACCGGGGAGCTGTTTTTT
>TRBV16|.|14|TRBJ1-1|.
CASSQLADITEAFF
TGTGCCAGCAGCCAATTAGCAGATATCACTGAAGCTTTCTTT
>TRBV27|.|16|TRBJ1-3|.
CASSPMRGAAGNTIYF
TGTGCCAGCAGTCCGATGCGGGGGGCAGCGGGAAACACCATATATTTT
>TRBV2|TRBD1|12|TRBJ1-2|.
CASRDRGYGYTF
TGTGCCAGCAGAGACAGGGGCTATGGCTACACCTTC
>TRBV5-1|.|14|TRBJ1-1|.
CASSLIRGSTEAFF
TGCGCCAGCAGCTTGATTCGGGGGTCCACTGAAGCTTTCTTT
>TRBV27|.|14|TRBJ1-5|.
CASRTGGPNQPQHF
TGTGCCAGCAGGACCGGAGGACCCAATCAGCCCCAGCATTTT
>TRBV13|TRBD2|16|TRBJ2-1|.
CASSPGTSGGWLEQFF
TGTGCCAGCAGCCCCGGGACTAGCGGGGGGTGGTTGGAGCAGTTCTTC
>TRBV30|TRBD2|15|TRBJ2-1|.
CAWSPRTSGYNEQFF
TGTGCCTGGAGTCCACGGACTAGCGGCTACAATGAGCAGTTCTTC
>TRBV10-2|TRBD2|14|TRBJ2-5|.
CASSGTSGQETQYF
TGCGCCAGCAGTGGGACTAGCGGGCAAGAGACCCAGTACTTC
>TRBV5-1|.|14|TRBJ2-7|.
CASSTLAANYEQYF
TGCGCCAGCAGCACCTTAGCGGCTAACTACGAGCAGTACTTC
>TRBV5-4|.|15|TRBJ2-2|few
CASSPGHPNTGELFF
TGTGCCAGCAGCCCGGGACACCCGAATACCGGGGAGCTGTTTTTT
>TRBV28|.|14|TRBJ2-2|.
CASSSGQNTGELFF
TGTGCCAGCAGTTCGGGACAGAACACCGGGGAGCTGTTTTTT
>TRBV7-6|.|16|TRBJ1-1|.
CASSHPTGVGNTEAFF
TGTGCCAGCAGCCATCCCACAGGCGTAGGGAACACTGAAGCTTTCTTT
>TRBV5-1|TRBD1|22|TRBJ1-3|.
CASSLGDRDRGASYAPGNTIYF
TGCGCCAGCAGCTTGGGGGACCGGGACAGGGGAGCCAGTTACGCCCCTGGAAACACCATATATTTT
>TRBV9|TRBD2|16|TRBJ2-3|.
CASSGPSGPRSDTQYF
TGTGCCAGCAGCGGTCCTAGCGGGCCCCGCTCAGATACGCAGTATTTT
>TRBV15|TRBD1|14|TRBJ2-7|.
CATSTRTGAGEQYF
TGTGCCACCAGCACTCGGACAGGTGCAGGGGAGCAGTACTTC
>TRBV11-2|TRBD1|14|TRBJ1-1|.
CASSYASMTGMAFF
TGTGCCAGCAGTTACGCCTCAATGACAGGGATGGCTTTCTTT
>TRBV5-1|TRBD2|17|TRBJ2-5|.
CASSLGVVLAGPETQYF
TGCGCCAGCAGCTTGGGGGTAGTGCTAGCGGGGCCCGAGACCCAGTACTTC
>TRBV7-8|TRBD2|15|TRBJ2-3|.
CASSSLAGTTDTQYF
TGTGCCAGCAGCTCCCTAGCGGGAACCACAGATACGCAGTATTTT
>TRBV5-4|.|14|TRBJ1-3|once
CASSLSGSGNTIYF
TGTGCCAGCAGCTTGAGCGGGTCTGGAAACACCATATATTTT
>TRBV27|TRBD2|15|TRBJ2-7|.
CASTMRTSGAYEQYF
TGTGCCAGCACCATGAGGACTAGCGGGGCCTACGAGCAGTACTTC
>TRBV28|.|12|TRBJ1-5|.
CASSLFARPQHF
TGTGCCAGCAGTTTATTTGCCAGGCCCCAGCATTTT
>TRBV19|.|11|TRBJ2-1|.
CATGIGNEQFF
TGTGCCACGGGTATCGGCAATGAGCAGTTCTTC
>TRBV19|.|18|TRBJ1-6|once
CASSDDRLPLHNNSPLHF
TGTGCCAGTAGCGACGACAGGCTCCCACTCCACAATAATTCACCCCTCCACTTT
>TRBV4-1|.|15|TRBJ1-2|.
CASSQDVRANYGYPF
TGCGCCAGCAGCCAAGATGTCAGAGCTAACTATGGCTACCCCTTC
>TRBV28|.|13|TRBJ1-2|.
CASSFGGGYGYTF
TGTGCCAGCAGTTTTGGGGGGGGGTATGGCTACACCTTC
>TRBV2|.|15|TRBJ2-7|few
CASSDPVYSPYEQYF
TGTGCCAGCAGTGACCCCGTCTATTCTCCCTACGAGCAGTACTTC
>TRBV6-1|.|14|TRBJ1-5|.
CASRETANHQPQHF
TGTGCCAGCAGGGAGACAGCCAACCATCAGCCCCAGCATTTT
>TRBV2|TRBD1|14|TRBJ1-2|once
CASSEDRGDVSYTF
TGTGCCAGCAGTGAAGACAGGGGCGATGTCAGCTACACCTTC
>TRBV7-2|TRBD1|15|TRBJ2-1|.
CASSKTGDSYNEQFF
TGTGCCAGCAGTAAAACAGGGGACTCCTACAATGAGCAGTTCTTC
>TRBV4-3|TRBD2|16|TRBJ2-1|.
CASSQSGTSGDNEQFF
TGCGCCAGCAGCCAATCCGGGACTAGCGGCGACAATGAGCAGTTCTTC
>TRBV5-6|TRBD1|14|TRBJ1-2|.
CASSWDRGISGYTF
TGTGCCAGCAGCTGGGACAGGGGGATAAGTGGCTACACCTTC
>TRBV6-1|.|15|TRBJ1-2|once
CASSDYPGTSYGYTF
TGTGCCAGCAGTGACTACCCCGGGACTTCCTATGGCTACACCTTC
>TRBV7-2|.|15|TRBJ2-2|.
CASSSGGLGTGELFF
TGTGCCAGCAGCTCAGGGGGACTGGGGACCGGGGAGCTGTTTTTT
>TRBV29-1|TRBD2|14|TRBJ2-5|few
CSAGAGGVQETQYF
TGCAGCGCGGGAGCGGGGGGTGTCCAAGAGACCCAGTACTTC
>TRBV28|.|13|TRBJ2-7|once
CASSLSGPSAQYF
TGTGCCAGCAGTTTAAGCGGACCCTCCGCGCAGTACTTC
>TRBV6-4|TRBD2|15|TRBJ2-1|.
CASSDSISGNNEQFF
TGTGCCAGCAGTGACTCGATTAGCGGGAACAATGAGCAGTTCTTC